Presented here are 12 T cell receptor beta chains from one specimen sequenced in a study of ipilimumab plus nivolumab after autologous stem cell transplantation. The assay was immunoSEQ multiplex PCR, and TCRdb's table has in-frame clones only and misses some. The sample has around 13,000 clones; about three quarters are singletons. The sample consisted of PBMCs, taken in a trial of ipilimumab plus nivolumab as post-transplant consolidation. These receptors all stem from a male donor with diffuse large B-cell lymphoma.

The rearrangement joins TRBV29-1 to TRBJ2-1; D might be TRBD1 or TRBD2, each matching 5 bases. Germline-derived CDR1 and CDR2 are SQVTM and ANQGSEA. Trimming took off 2 bases at V and 8 bases at J, with 25 bases between the two ends. The CDR3 is made up of 17 amino acids. Here the CDR3 DNA reads TGCAGCGTTGAACCCAACACCGTAAGGACACGGGGCCATGAGCAGTTCTTC. This sequence encodes CSVEPNTVRTRGHEQFF.

The sample holds a few counts of this clone. The chain is built from TRBV29-1 and TRBJ2-3; TRBD1 matches at 8 bases. CDR3 size: 13 residues. Germline assignment: CDR1 SQVTM and CDR2 ANQGSEA. The trim removed 4 bases at V and 6 bases at J, leaving 6 bases unmatched. The CDR3 DNA is TGCAGCGTTGTGGCAGGGGGCATGGATACGCAGTATTTT. As protein: CSVVAGGMDTQYF.

The chain employs TRBV30 and TRBJ1-4, with D perhaps TRBD1 (5 bases). CDR3 length equals 14 residues. Trimming stripped 0 bases from V and 8 bases from J, with 13 bases between. In germline, CDR1 is GTSNPN, CDR2 SVGIG (reference sequence). The CDR3 loop is CAWSVRGPGEKLFF. In DNA, the CDR3 is TGTGCCTGGAGTGTTCGGGGCCCTGGGGAAAAACTGTTTTTT.

The chain employs TRBV9 and TRBJ2-3; 7 nucleotides align to TRBD2. Germline assignment: CDR1 SGDLS and CDR2 YYNGEE. The CDR3 contains 16 residues. With V trimmed by 0 bases and J by 0 bases, 4 bases remained unmatched. This CDR3 is CASSVGPGGSTDTQYF. The CDR3 DNA follows: TGTGCCAGCAGCGTAGGTCCCGGGGGGAGCACAGATACGCAGTATTTT. The variable domain in full, completed from reference TRBV9 and TRBJ2-3, reads DSGVTQTPKHLITATGQRVTLRCSPRSGDLSVYWYQQSLDQGLQFLIQYYNGEERAKGNILERFSAQQFPDLHSELNLSSLELGDSALYFCASSVGPGGSTDTQYFGPGTRLTVL.

This clone has only a few counts. This chain uses TRBV12-5 with TRBJ1-5; D might be TRBD1 (5 bases). The CDR3 has 13 amino acids. V was shortened by 7 bases and J by 7 bases, with 14 bases between the two germline ends. CDR1 and CDR2 from the germline V gene are LGHNT and FRNRAP. The CDR3 DNA sequence: TGTGCTAGTGCCGGGGGGGGATGGCAGCCCCAGCATTTT. This translates into CASAGGGWQPQHF. Looking up the rest from reference TRBV12-5 and TRBJ1-5 gives the full variable domain: DARVTQTPRHKVTEMGQEVTMRCQPILGHNTVFWYRQTMMQGLELLAYFRNRAPLDDSGMPKDRFSAEMPDATLATLKIQPSEPRDSAVYFCASAGGGWQPQHFGDGTRLSIL.

Note on this clone: This sample includes further DNA sequences coding for the same CDR3. The V call is TRBV25-1, the J call TRBJ2-3, with a tentative D call TRBD2 (6 bases). The CDR3 has 13 residues. The V end lost 2 bases, the J end lost 3 bases, and 6 bases lay between the germline ends. Germline V CDR1 and CDR2: MGHDK, SYGVNS. The CDR3 region is CASSEGGTDTQYF. In DNA form, the CDR3 reads TGTGCCAGCAGTGAAGGGGGGACAGATACGCAGTATTTT.

The CDR3 spells CASSLPGTELFF. CDR3 coding DNA: TGTGCCAGCAGCTTACCCGGGACCGAGCTGTTTTTT. The rearrangement links TRBV5-4 to TRBJ2-2; D possibly matches TRBD1 or TRBD2 (5 bases each). The CDR3 extends over 12 amino acids. Germline CDR1 and CDR2: SGHNT and YYREEE (reference sequence). Trimming shortened V by 2 bases and J by 11 bases, and 10 bases separated the two germline ends. Full variable domain (rest looked up from reference TRBV5-4 and TRBJ2-2): ETGVTQSPTHLIKTRGQQVTLRCSSQSGHNTVSWYQQALGQGPQFIFQYYREEENGRGNFPPRFSGLQFPNYSSELNVNALELDDSALYLCASSLPGTELFFGEGSRLTVL.

V is TRBV10-1 and J is TRBJ2-7, with a possible D match to TRBD2 (6 bases). CDR1 is WNHNN and CDR2 is SYGVQD in the germline V gene (reference sequence). Trimming pared 4 bases from V and 3 bases from J, leaving 16 bases between. The CDR3 runs to 15 residues. The CDR3 here is CASSGSGQAGYEQYF. In DNA form, the CDR3 reads TGCGCCAGCAGTGGTAGCGGTCAAGCAGGCTACGAGCAGTACTTC.

The rearrangement uses TRBV7-2 and TRBJ2-7; D remains unclear. This CDR3 has 14 residues. The V gene's germline CDR1 is SGHTA and CDR2 FQGNSA. V shed 8 bases and J shed 2 bases, with 16 bases lying between them. This CDR3 reads CASSGLGVTYEQYF. The CDR3 DNA is TGTGCCAGCTCCGGGCTGGGTGTGACCTACGAGCAGTACTTC.

This clone was detected once. J is TRBJ2-5 and V is TRBV10-2; TRBD1 aligns across 8 bases. This CDR3 is 13 amino acids long. The J segment lost 7 bases and the V segment lost 8 bases, leaving 9 bases of the junction unmatched. CDR1 and CDR2 from the germline V gene are WSHSY and SAAADI. CDR3 loop: CASGHDRGWTQYF. The CDR3 region has the DNA TGCGCCAGCGGCCATGACAGGGGATGGACCCAGTACTTC.

In nucleotides, the CDR3 is TGCGCCAGCAGCTCGACACAGGGAACTAATGAAAAACTGTTTTTT. Translated: CASSSTQGTNEKLFF. The chain recombines TRBV5-1 with TRBJ1-4; tentatively, D is TRBD1 (6 bases). Germline CDR1 is SGHRS and CDR2 is YFSETQ. Between the trimmed V and J ends, which lost 3 bases and 1 base, there was a span of 10 bases. This CDR3 comprises 15 residues.

This clone has just one count. This rearrangement joins TRBV4-3 to TRBJ2-7; TRBD2 agrees at 11 bases. Germline loops: CDR1 LGHNA, CDR2 YSLEER. This CDR3 spans 17 amino acids. V dropped 0 bases and J dropped 7; count of bases not matched to a gene: 11. This CDR3 is CASSQDPSGGTLGEQYF. In DNA form, the CDR3 reads TGCGCCAGCAGCCAAGACCCTAGCGGGGGGACCCTAGGGGAGCAGTACTTC.